This is a list of T cell receptor beta chains from one sample in a study of cytomegalovirus exposure and HLA in healthy donors. Sequenced by immunoSEQ multiplex PCR; TCRdb stores in-frame clones only, minus some. This sample has 130,000 or so clones, with roughly 75% found just once. The sample was PBMCs. The receptors stem from a man under 40 in good health and CMV-seronegative. Each CDR3 is given without its conserved first and last residue. D genes are given only for firm matches.

j_call,d_call,v_call,cdr3_aa
TRBJ2-2,TRBD2,TRBV6-5,ASSYSGRAPGELF
TRBJ2-2,.,TRBV5-1,ASSLAAIGATGELF
TRBJ1-5,.,TRBV30,AVRRGINQPQH
TRBJ2-5,.,TRBV29-1,SVGGSGTQY
TRBJ2-2,TRBD1,TRBV7-9,ASNAGTANTGELF
TRBJ2-7,.,TRBV6-5,ASSYSSWGHYEQY
TRBJ1-1,TRBD1,TRBV27,ASSPSTGVRAF
TRBJ2-3,TRBD1,TRBV7-2,ASSWDRDADTQY
TRBJ1-2,.,TRBV4-1,ASSQEGGSYT
TRBJ2-7,TRBD1,TRBV5-1,ASSLGGQGYEQY
.,TRBD1,TRBV4-2,ASSQETGGEYYEQY
TRBJ1-2,TRBD1,TRBV6-5,ASSDSTDRVYGYT
TRBJ1-2,.,TRBV7-9,ASSLVGGLHGYT
TRBJ1-1,.,TRBV7-2,ASSSQGSAEAF
TRBJ1-1,TRBD1,TRBV5-6,ASSPTTGAMNTEAF
TRBJ1-1,.,TRBV6-5,ASSYGVQGRLAF
TRBJ2-1,TRBD2,TRBV28,ASSLGGSYNEQF
TRBJ2-6,TRBD2,TRBV28,ASTSGRAGANVLT
TRBJ2-2,TRBD1,TRBV29-1,SVDGRTGGSGELF
TRBJ2-7,TRBD2,TRBV6-6,ASTLTGGGLSYEQY
TRBJ2-3,TRBD2,TRBV27,ASSTGTTLTDTQY
TRBJ2-5,TRBD2,TRBV29-1,SVEGVAGGRETQY
TRBJ2-5,TRBD1,TRBV5-1,ASSLRDREGETQY
TRBJ1-1,.,TRBV7-2,ASSLERDTEAF
TRBJ2-5,.,TRBV7-9,ASSRGRGFQETQY
TRBJ2-7,.,TRBV6-5,ASSYSRRDEQY
TRBJ2-7,.,TRBV25-1,ASSELGGSWSEQY
TRBJ2-7,TRBD2,TRBV4-3,ASSPGGTGYEQY
TRBJ2-1,TRBD2,TRBV29-1,SVEALLAGGFSSYNEQF
TRBJ1-5,TRBD1,TRBV7-2,ASSSPGTGGRGNQPQH
TRBJ1-6,.,TRBV27,ASQQSSYNSPLH
TRBJ1-1,.,TRBV7-8,ASSPSVGADTEAF
TRBJ1-2,TRBD1,TRBV7-2,ASSFRDRTYGYT
TRBJ2-7,.,TRBV5-1,ASSLAAPSYEQY
TRBJ1-1,.,TRBV18,ASSPYEQLNTEAF
TRBJ2-7,TRBD1,TRBV10-3,AISDSNRGRNNEQY
TRBJ2-1,TRBD2,TRBV6-5,ASSYISGRTYNEQF
TRBJ2-7,TRBD2,TRBV15,ATSARTSGRTYEQY
TRBJ2-1,.,TRBV4-2,ASSQGIYNEQF
TRBJ1-6,.,TRBV6-5,ASSYSLSYSPLH
TRBJ1-2,TRBD1,TRBV2,ASSPGQHGYT
TRBJ2-5,TRBD2,TRBV11-2,ASSLLGLAGQETQY
TRBJ1-2,.,TRBV28,ASTANYGYT
TRBJ2-1,TRBD2,TRBV5-6,ASSQGLAGARANNEQF
TRBJ1-4,.,TRBV5-1,ASSRARDNEKLF
TRBJ2-4,.,TRBV5-1,ASSLFRTSSKNIQY
TRBJ2-5,TRBD1,TRBV7-9,ASSDRDRTPLGETQY
TRBJ2-7,TRBD1,TRBV29-1,SVARDRGREQY
TRBJ2-7,.,TRBV10-2,ASSGRQATGTYPYEQY
.,.,TRBV2,ASNRESSYEQY
TRBJ1-1,TRBD1,TRBV2,ASRNRGTESEAF
TRBJ1-4,.,TRBV6-5,ASSRDSSSWEKLF
TRBJ2-2,TRBD1,TRBV6-5,ASKPQGDTGELF